This passage covers 8 T cell receptor beta chains from one sample sequenced in a study of shared clonotypes between healthy human individuals. Clones were sequenced by immunoSEQ multiplex PCR, and TCRdb holds only the in-frame ones, with some missing. Of roughly 1,000,000 clones listed, 75% to 85% are singletons. The sequencing sample was made of memory CD4+ T cells from PBMCs. Indicated subset: CD45RA-negative fraction. The source is a man younger than 35 in good health. Some clones in this sample may be carry-over from other donors' samples.

V gene TRBV9 combines with J gene TRBJ2-1, with 7 positions matching TRBD2. The CDR3 spans 15 residues. Germline V gene sequence: CDR1 SGDLS, CDR2 YYNGEE. The V and J ends lost 2 bases and 2 bases, in that order; junction bases with no gene match: 4. CDR3 bases: TGTGCCAGCAGCGTCTTGGGAGGGCCCTACAATGAGCAGTTCTTC. Protein sequence: CASSVLGGPYNEQFF.

This chain links TRBV28 with TRBJ1-1, with D hard to call. The CDR3 runs 14 residues. The ends were cut back, 3 bases at V and 8 bases at J, with 16 bases in the middle. Germline CDR1 is MDHEN and CDR2 is SYDVKM. The CDR3 coding sequence is TGTGCCAGCAGTTTGAGCCAGCTTGGAGCCGAAGCTTTCTTT. Translation: CASSLSQLGAEAFF.

This clone has only one observation. The rearrangement uses TRBV5-4 and TRBJ2-7; 9 bases are shared with TRBD1. V shed 5 bases, J shed 6 bases, and the junction held 6 bases outside the gene matches. CDR3 length: 13 amino acids. Looked up from germline, CDR1 is SGHNT and CDR2 is YYREEE (reference sequence). The CDR3 loop reads CASRRDRVSEQYF. For the CDR3, the DNA is TGTGCCAGCAGAAGGGACAGGGTTAGCGAGCAGTACTTC.

The chain is built from TRBV10-1 and TRBJ2-7; D tentatively fits TRBD1 or TRBD2 (5 bases each). V shed 6 bases and J shed 2 bases, with 17 bases lying between them. The V gene's germline CDR1 is WNHNN and CDR2 SYGVQD (reference sequence). The CDR3 is 15 amino acids. In nucleotides, the CDR3 is TGCGCCAGCAGGAGGGAGAGGGGTCTTCCCTACGAGCAGTACTTC. This gives the protein CASRRERGLPYEQYF.

CDR3 nucleotide sequence: TGTGCCAGCAGCCGTCTAGCGGGATACAGCACAGATACGCAGTATTTT. It encodes CASSRLAGYSTDTQYF. J is TRBJ2-3 and V is TRBV7-2, with 9 bases lining up with TRBD2. Per germline, CDR1 SGHTA and CDR2 FQGNSA. V lost 5 bases to trimming and J lost 0 bases; unmatched junction nucleotides: 6. This CDR3 spans 16 amino acids.

A few counts support this clone. Other DNA variants within this sample encode the same CDR3. V gene TRBV7-7 combines with J gene TRBJ2-1, with D perhaps matching TRBD2 (7 bases). This CDR3 is 13 amino acids long. The V and J ends lost 3 bases and 6 bases respectively, with 9 bases between them. CDR1 and CDR2 from the germline V gene are SSHAT and FNYEAQ (reference sequence). The CDR3 nucleotides are TGTGCCAGCAGCTTGGGAGGGGGCAATGAGCAGTTCTTC. It yields the protein CASSLGGGNEQFF.

This clone was seen just once. The chain carries TRBV28 and TRBJ2-1; 9 nucleotides match TRBD2. This CDR3 region has 17 residues. Trimming at V came to 2 bases and at J to 8 bases, leaving 13 bases not matched to a gene. Germline CDR1 is MDHEN and CDR2 is SYDVKM. CDR3 in amino acids: CASSLRPISGSIYEQFF. Here the CDR3 DNA reads TGTGCCAGCAGTTTAAGGCCTATTAGCGGGAGTATCTATGAGCAGTTCTTC.

The chain recombines TRBV2 with TRBJ1-2; 8 bases fit TRBD1. Trimming at V came to 3 bases and at J to 3 bases, leaving 3 bases not matched to a gene. Germline V lookup: CDR1 SNHLY, CDR2 FYNNEI. This CDR3 region has 14 residues. The CDR3 nucleotides are TGTGCCAGCAGTGATATGGACAGGGACTATGGCTACACCTTC. It is translated as CASSDMDRDYGYTF.